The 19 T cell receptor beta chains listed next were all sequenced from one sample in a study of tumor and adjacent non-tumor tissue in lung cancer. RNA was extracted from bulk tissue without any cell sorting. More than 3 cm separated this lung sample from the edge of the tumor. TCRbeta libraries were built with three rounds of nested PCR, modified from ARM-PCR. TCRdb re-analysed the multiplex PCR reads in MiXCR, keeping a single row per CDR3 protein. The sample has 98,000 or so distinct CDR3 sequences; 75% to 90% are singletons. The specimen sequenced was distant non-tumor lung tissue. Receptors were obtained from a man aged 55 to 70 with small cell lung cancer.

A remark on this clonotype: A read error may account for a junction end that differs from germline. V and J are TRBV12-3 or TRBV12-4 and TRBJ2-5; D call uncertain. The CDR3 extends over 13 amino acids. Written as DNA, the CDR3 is TGTGCTAGCACTTTGTCCCCCCAAGAGACCCAGTACTTC. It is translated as CASTLSPQETQYF.

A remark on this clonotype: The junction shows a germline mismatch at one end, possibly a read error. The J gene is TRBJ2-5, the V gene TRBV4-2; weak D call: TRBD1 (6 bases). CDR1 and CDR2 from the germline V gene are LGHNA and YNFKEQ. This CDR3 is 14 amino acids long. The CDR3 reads CAGSQGSRQETQYF. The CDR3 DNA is TGTGCCGGCAGTCAGGGGAGCAGGCAGGAGACCCAGTACTTC.

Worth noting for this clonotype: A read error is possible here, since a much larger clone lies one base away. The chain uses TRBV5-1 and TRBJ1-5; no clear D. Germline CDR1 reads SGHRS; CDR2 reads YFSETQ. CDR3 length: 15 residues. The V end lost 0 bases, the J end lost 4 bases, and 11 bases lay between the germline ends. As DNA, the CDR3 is TGCGCCAGCAGCTTGGCCGGGGATGGGAATCAGCCCCAGCATTTT. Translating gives CASSLAGDGNQPQHF. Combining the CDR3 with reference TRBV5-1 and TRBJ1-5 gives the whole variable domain KAGVTQTPRYLIKTRGQQVTLSCSPISGHRSVSWYQQTPGQGLQFLFEYFSETQRNKGNFPGRFSGRQFSNSRSEMNVSTLELGDSALYLCASSLAGDGNQPQHFGDGTRLSIL.

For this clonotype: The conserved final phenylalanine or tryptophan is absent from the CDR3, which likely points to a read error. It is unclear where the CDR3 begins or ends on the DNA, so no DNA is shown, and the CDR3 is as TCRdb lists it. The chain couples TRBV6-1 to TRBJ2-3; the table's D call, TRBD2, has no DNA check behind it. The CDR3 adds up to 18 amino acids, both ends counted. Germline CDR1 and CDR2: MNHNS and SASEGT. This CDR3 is CASSATSGRVRSRATQYY.

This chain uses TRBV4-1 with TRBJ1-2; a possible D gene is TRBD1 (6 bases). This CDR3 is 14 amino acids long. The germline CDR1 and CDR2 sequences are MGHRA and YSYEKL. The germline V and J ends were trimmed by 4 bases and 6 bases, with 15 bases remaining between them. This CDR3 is CASSLRAGVDGYTF. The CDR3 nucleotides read TGCGCCAGCAGCCTTAGGGCAGGGGTAGATGGCTACACCTTC.

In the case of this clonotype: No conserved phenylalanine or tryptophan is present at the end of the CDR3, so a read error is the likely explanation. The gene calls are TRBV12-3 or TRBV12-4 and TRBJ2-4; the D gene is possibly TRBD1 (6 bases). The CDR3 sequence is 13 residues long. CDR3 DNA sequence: TGTTCTAGCAGTTTGGGACACCTGGACATTCAGTACTTA. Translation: CSSSLGHLDIQYL.

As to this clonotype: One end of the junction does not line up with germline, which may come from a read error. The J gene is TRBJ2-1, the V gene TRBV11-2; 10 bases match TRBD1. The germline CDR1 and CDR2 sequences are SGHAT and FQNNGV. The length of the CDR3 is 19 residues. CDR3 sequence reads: CAGSLEGFATGGYMAEQLF. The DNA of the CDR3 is TGTGCCGGCAGCTTAGAGGGGTTTGCGACAGGGGGCTATATGGCTGAGCAACTCTTC.

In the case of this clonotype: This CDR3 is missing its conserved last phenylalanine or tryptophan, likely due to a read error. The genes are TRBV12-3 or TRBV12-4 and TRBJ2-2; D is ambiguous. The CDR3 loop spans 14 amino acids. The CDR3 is CSSSSTQITGELFL. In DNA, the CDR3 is TGTTCCAGCAGCTCTACTCAGATCACCGGGGAGCTGTTTTTG.

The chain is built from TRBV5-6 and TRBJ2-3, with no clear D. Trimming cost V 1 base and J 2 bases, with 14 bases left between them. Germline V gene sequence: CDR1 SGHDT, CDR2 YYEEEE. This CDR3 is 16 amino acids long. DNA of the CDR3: TGTGCCAGCAGCTTGATAAGGGTGTCTGACACAGATACGCAGTATTTT. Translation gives CASSLIRVSDTDTQYF.

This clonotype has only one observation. The CDR3 DNA is TGTGCCAGCATATCTCCAGCTGTGTGGGGGAGTTCCTACAATGAGCAGTTCTTC. This sequence encodes CASISPAVWGSSYNEQFF. The chain joins TRBV12-3 or TRBV12-4 to TRBJ2-1, with D possibly being TRBD1 or TRBD2 (5 bases each). Trimming pared 7 bases from V and 1 base from J, leaving 23 bases between. CDR3 length: 18 amino acids.

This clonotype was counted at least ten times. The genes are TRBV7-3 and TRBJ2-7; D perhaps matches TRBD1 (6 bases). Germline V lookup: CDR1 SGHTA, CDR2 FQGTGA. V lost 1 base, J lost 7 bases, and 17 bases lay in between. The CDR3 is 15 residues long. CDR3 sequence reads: CASSLRQGPAGEQYF. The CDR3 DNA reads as TGTGCCAGCAGCTTAAGGCAGGGGCCTGCTGGGGAGCAGTACTTC.

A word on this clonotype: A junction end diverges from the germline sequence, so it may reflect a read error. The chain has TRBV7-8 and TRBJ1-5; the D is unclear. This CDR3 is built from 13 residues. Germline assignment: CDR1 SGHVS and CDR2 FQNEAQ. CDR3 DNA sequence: TGTGCCAGTAGCTTAAGTAGGAATCAGGCCCAGCATTTT. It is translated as CASSLSRNQAQHF.

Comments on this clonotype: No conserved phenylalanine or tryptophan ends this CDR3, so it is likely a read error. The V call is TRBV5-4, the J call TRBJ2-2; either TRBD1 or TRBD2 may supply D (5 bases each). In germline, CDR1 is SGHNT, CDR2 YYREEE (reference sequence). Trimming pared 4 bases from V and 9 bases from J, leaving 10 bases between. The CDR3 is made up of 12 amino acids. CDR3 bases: TGTGCCAGCAGCCCGGGGCGGCGGGAGCTGTTTGTT. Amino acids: CASSPGRRELFV.

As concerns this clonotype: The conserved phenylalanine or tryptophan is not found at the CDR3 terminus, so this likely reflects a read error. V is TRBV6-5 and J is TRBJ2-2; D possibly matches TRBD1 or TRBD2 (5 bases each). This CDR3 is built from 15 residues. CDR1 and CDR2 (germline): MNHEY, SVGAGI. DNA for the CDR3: TGTGCCGGCAGTTCTTACGGGACCTTATCCGGGGAGCTGTTTTTG. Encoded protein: CAGSSYGTLSGELFL.

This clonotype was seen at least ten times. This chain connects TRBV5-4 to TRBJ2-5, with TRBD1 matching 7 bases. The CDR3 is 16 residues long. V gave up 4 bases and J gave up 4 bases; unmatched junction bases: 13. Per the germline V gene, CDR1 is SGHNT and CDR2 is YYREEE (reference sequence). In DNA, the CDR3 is TGTGCCAGCAGCCCCCAACTCGGACAGGTGGGAGAGACCCAGTACTTC. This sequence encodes CASSPQLGQVGETQYF.

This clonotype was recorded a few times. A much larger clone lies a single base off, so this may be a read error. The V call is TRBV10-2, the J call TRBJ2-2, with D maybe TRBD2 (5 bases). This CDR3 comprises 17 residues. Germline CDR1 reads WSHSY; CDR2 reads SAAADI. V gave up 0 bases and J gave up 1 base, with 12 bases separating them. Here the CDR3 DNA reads TGCGCCAGCAGTGAGTCGGGAGTAGCTGTGAACACCGGGGAGCTGTTTTTT. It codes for CASSESGVAVNTGELFF.

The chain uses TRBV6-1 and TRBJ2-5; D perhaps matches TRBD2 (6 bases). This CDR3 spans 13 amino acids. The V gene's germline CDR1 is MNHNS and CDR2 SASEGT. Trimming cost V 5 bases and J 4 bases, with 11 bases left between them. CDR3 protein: CASSWASVETQYF. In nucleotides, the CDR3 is TGTGCCAGCAGTTGGGCTAGCGTAGAGACCCAGTACTTC.

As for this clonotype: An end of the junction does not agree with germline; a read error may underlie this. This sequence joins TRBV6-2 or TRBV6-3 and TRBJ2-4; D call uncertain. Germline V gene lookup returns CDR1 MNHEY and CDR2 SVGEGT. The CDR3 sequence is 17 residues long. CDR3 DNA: TGTGTCAGCAGCTACAGCTTGAAGGACCGTCCCTCGGACATTCAGTACTTC. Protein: CVSSYSLKDRPSDIQYF.

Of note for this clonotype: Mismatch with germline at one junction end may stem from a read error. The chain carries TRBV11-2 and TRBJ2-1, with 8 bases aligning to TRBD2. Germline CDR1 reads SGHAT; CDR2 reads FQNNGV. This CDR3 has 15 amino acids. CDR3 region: CASSLERLALNEHFF. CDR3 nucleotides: TGCGCCAGCAGCTTGGAGAGACTAGCGCTCAATGAGCACTTCTTC. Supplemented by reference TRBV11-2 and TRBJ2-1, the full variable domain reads EAGVAQSPRYKIIEKRQSVAFWCNPISGHATLYWYQQILGQGPKLLIQFQNNGVVDDSQLPKDRFSAERLKGVDSTLKIQPAKLEDSAVYLCASSLERLALNEHFFGPGTRLTVL.